Listed here is a single T cell receptor (beta chain). The method was immunoSEQ multiplex PCR; TCRdb's version includes in-frame clones alone and lacks a portion of them. The table lists roughly 46,000 clones, 88% of them singletons, with around a tenth in the top ten. The data are from a study of blood T cell repertoires in COVID-19. The V and J ends lost 4 bases and 2 bases respectively, with 14 bases between them. Germline-derived CDR1 and CDR2 are MNHEY and SMNVEV (reference sequence). CDR3 length: 15 residues. The genes are TRBV27 and TRBJ1-2; D call uncertain. This TCR was recovered from a man aged 50-60 years with active COVID-19. Sequenced input: peripheral blood. The CDR3 loop is CASSSLGGKNYGYTF. CDR3 in DNA: TGTGCCAGCAGTTCCCTGGGAGGGAAAAACTATGGCTACACCTTC.